These 4 T cell receptor beta chains share one sample of origin, sequenced in a study of T-cell reconstitution after alpha-beta-depleted transplantation in children. TCRbeta library construction was performed incorporating unique molecular identifiers. MiXCR was run by TCRdb on the PCR reads, yielding one entry per CDR3 protein. The repertoire holds some 550,000 distinct CDR3 sequences, 18% seen once, with 3.3% in the top ten. The starting material was PBMCs from the stem cell graft donor, obtained from the stem cell graft. The receptors originated from a human donor who donated a stem cell graft to a child with acute lymphoblastic leukemia.

This clonotype was seen only a few times. This rearrangement joins TRBV20-1 to TRBJ2-1, with 12 nucleotides matching TRBD2. After removal of 6 bases from V and 7 bases from J, the junction contained 7 bases not matched to a gene. Germline V CDR1 and CDR2: DFQATT, SNEGSKA (reference sequence). The CDR3 is 14 amino acids. Here the CDR3 reads CSAATSGSINEQFF. The CDR3 DNA sequence: TGCAGTGCGGCGACTAGCGGGAGTATTAATGAGCAGTTCTTC.

The chain employs TRBV15 and TRBJ2-3; 10 nucleotides agree with TRBD2. CDR3 length: 15 residues. J lost 0 bases, V lost 5 bases, and 2 bases had no gene match. Germline CDR1 reads LNHNV; CDR2 reads YYDKDF (reference sequence). This CDR3 reads CATSALAGSTDTQYF. In nucleotides, the CDR3 is TGTGCCACCAGCGCACTAGCGGGAAGCACAGATACGCAGTATTTT.

The chain has TRBV20-1 and TRBJ2-1, with 9 nucleotides matching TRBD1. The CDR3 sequence is 18 residues long. Germline CDR1 and CDR2: DFQATT and SNEGSKA (reference sequence). The V gene end was trimmed by 0 bases and the J gene end by 4 bases; junction bases not matched to a gene: 13. Here the CDR3 reads CSARDRARRDRVYNEQFF. In nucleotides, the CDR3 is TGCAGTGCTAGAGATCGAGCCCGCCGGGACAGGGTATACAATGAGCAGTTCTTC.

V is TRBV7-2 and J is TRBJ2-2; maybe TRBD2 (5 bases). CDR3 length: 16 amino acids. V dropped 1 base and J dropped 4 bases, with 13 bases sitting between them. Per the germline V gene, CDR1 is SGHTA and CDR2 is FQGNSA. The CDR3 loop reads CASSLGLAQGTGELFF. The DNA of the CDR3 is TGTGCCAGCAGCTTAGGGCTAGCCCAAGGCACCGGGGAGCTGTTTTTT.